A selection of T cell receptor beta chains follows, all from one sample in a study of blood T cells in healthy people across ages. TCRdb passed the 5' RACE reads through MiXCR, listing each CDR3 protein once. The table records 710,000 or so distinct CDR3 sequences, about a fifth of them present only once. Sequences were obtained from blood. The source is a man in his sixties or seventies in good health. Both conserved end residues are part of each CDR3. The D gene is left open where the match is weak. Size is stated for part of the rows, as once, few or many counts, or as a class when the clone is expanded.

>few|-|TRBJ2-1|TRBV5-1
CASSSEYRANEQFF
TGCGCCAGCAGCTCTGAGTACAGGGCCAATGAGCAGTTCTTC
>many|TRBD1|TRBJ1-2|TRBV5-1
CASTWDRPTNYGYTF
TGCGCCAGCACCTGGGACAGACCAACTAACTATGGCTACACCTTC
>few|-|TRBJ1-2|TRBV9
CASSVAQGGAGYTF
TGTGCCAGCAGCGTAGCCCAGGGAGGGGCCGGCTACACCTTC
>-|-|TRBJ1-2|TRBV6-6
CASSYNLGQGYTF
TGTGCCAGCAGTTACAACCTAGGTCAGGGCTACACCTTC
>few|-|TRBJ2-7|TRBV6-1
CASTATRSPYEQYF
TGTGCCAGCACCGCGACAAGGTCTCCCTACGAGCAGTACTTC
>-|-|TRBJ1-2|TRBV14
CASSQQGLGDYTF
TGTGCCAGCAGCCAGCAGGGGCTCGGTGACTACACCTTC
>-|-|TRBJ2-1|TRBV12-3/TRBV12-4
CASSGWTRMKPEQFF
TGTGCCAGCAGTGGCTGGACAAGAATGAAGCCTGAGCAGTTCTTC
>-|-|TRBJ2-3|TRBV10-3
CAISESIGGLRPPDTQYF
TGTGCCATCAGTGAGTCGATAGGGGGACTTAGACCCCCAGATACGCAGTATTTT
>-|-|TRBJ2-2|TRBV18
CASSRRSGHTGELFF
TGTGCCAGCTCACGAAGATCAGGGCACACCGGGGAGCTGTTTTTT
>-|-|TRBJ2-5|TRBV7-2
CASSLRIAGSGGTQYF
TGTGCCAGCAGCTTAAGAATAGCGGGATCAGGGGGGACCCAGTACTTC
>many|-|TRBJ2-6|TRBV5-5
CASIMEPPAGANVLTF
TGTGCCAGCATCATGGAACCTCCCGCTGGGGCCAACGTCCTGACTTTC
>-|-|TRBJ2-5|TRBV19
CASSHTDGESREQYF
TGTGCCAGTAGCCACACGGACGGAGAGTCACGGGAGCAGTACTTC
>few|TRBD1|TRBJ1-4|TRBV6-5
CASSLQGDGEKLFF
TGTGCCAGCAGTTTACAGGGGGACGGGGAAAAACTGTTTTTT
>-|-|TRBJ2-7|TRBV12-3/TRBV12-4
CASSSSQYEQYF
TGTGCCAGCAGCTCCAGTCAGTACGAGCAGTACTTC
>few|-|TRBJ1-1|TRBV24-1
CATSDSGAGGTEAFF
TGTGCCACCAGTGATTCGGGCGCGGGAGGCACTGAAGCTTTCTTT
>few|-|TRBJ1-2|TRBV20-1
CSVPRDNHGYTF
TGCAGTGTCCCCCGGGACAATCATGGCTACACCTTC
>-|-|TRBJ2-3|TRBV20-1
CSAPDPTDTQYF
TGCAGTGCTCCTGACCCCACAGATACGCAGTATTTT
>-|TRBD1|TRBJ1-2|TRBV20-1
CSARGGTGTGSSGYTF
TGCAGTGCTAGAGGAGGGACAGGGACGGGGAGTAGCGGCTACACCTTC
>-|-|TRBJ1-1|TRBV9
CASSVSHSADINTEAFF
TGTGCCAGCAGCGTATCCCATTCGGCCGATATAAACACTGAAGCTTTCTTT
>-|-|TRBJ2-5|TRBV4-3
CASSQAGGGLETQYF
TGCGCCAGCAGCCAAGCCGGGGGTGGGCTAGAGACCCAGTACTTC
>-|TRBD2|TRBJ2-7|TRBV3-1
CASSQTSGAAYEQYF
TGTGCCAGCAGCCAGACTAGCGGGGCTGCCTACGAGCAGTACTTC
>-|TRBD2|TRBJ2-1|TRBV29-1
CSALAGVTYNEQFF
TGCAGCGCACTAGCGGGAGTCACCTACAATGAGCAGTTCTTC
>-|-|TRBJ1-4|TRBV24-1
CATSDSGGNEKLFF
TGTGCCACCAGTGATTCCGGCGGTAATGAAAAACTGTTTTTT
>-|-|TRBJ2-4|TRBV12-3/TRBV12-4
CASSQQVAKNIQYF
TGTGCCAGCAGTCAACAGGTCGCCAAAAACATTCAGTACTTC
>many|-|TRBJ2-5|TRBV20-1
CSASRGHYQETQYF
TGCAGTGCTAGCCGGGGCCACTACCAAGAGACCCAGTACTTC
>-|-|TRBJ2-1|TRBV11-2
CASSRGLRGDEQFF
TGTGCCAGCAGCCGAGGCCTCCGGGGCGATGAGCAGTTCTTC
>-|-|TRBJ2-7|TRBV25-1
CASSEFRPSGEQYF
TGTGCCAGCAGTGAATTTAGACCATCTGGCGAGCAGTACTTC
>many|-|TRBJ2-5|TRBV24-1
CATSVSHRETQYF
TGTGCCACCAGTGTATCCCACCGTGAGACCCAGTACTTC
>-|TRBD1|TRBJ1-4|TRBV25-1
CASSPRGQHEKLFF
TGTGCCAGCTCCCCTCGGGGACAGCATGAAAAACTGTTTTTT
>many|TRBD1|TRBJ1-1|TRBV5-1
CASSPWTGNTEAFF
TGCGCCAGCAGCCCCTGGACAGGGAACACTGAAGCTTTCTTT
>-|-|TRBJ2-7|TRBV13
CASSLGRRGTSYEQYF
TGTGCCAGCAGCTTAGGGCGCAGAGGGACTTCCTACGAGCAGTACTTC
>few|-|TRBJ2-7|TRBV5-1
CASSLEGNYEQYF
TGCGCCAGCAGCTTGGAGGGGAACTACGAGCAGTACTTC
>-|TRBD1|TRBJ1-1|TRBV20-1
CSALLRTGRVGAFF
TGCAGTGCTTTACTCAGGACAGGGCGTGTAGGGGCTTTCTTT
>-|-|TRBJ2-1|TRBV18
CASSQTGVLDNEQFF
TGTGCCAGCTCACAAACGGGGGTCCTCGACAATGAGCAGTTCTTC
>-|-|TRBJ2-1|TRBV24-1
CATRGTGCNEQFF
TGTGCCACCAGAGGGACCGGTTGCAATGAGCAGTTCTTC
>-|-|TRBJ1-2|TRBV18
CASSPSGEGNGYTF
TGTGCCAGCTCACCCTCGGGTGAAGGTAATGGCTACACCTTC
>few|-|TRBJ2-3|TRBV21-1
CASSKKKGSGIPDTQYF
TGTGCCAGCAGCAAAAAAAAAGGGAGCGGGATCCCAGATACGCAGTATTTT
>-|TRBD2|TRBJ2-3|TRBV11-2
CASSLDPSGGYSTDTQYF
TGTGCCAGCAGCTTAGACCCCAGCGGGGGGTATAGCACAGATACGCAGTATTTT
>many|-|TRBJ2-1|TRBV5-1
CASRMYDEQFF
TGCGCCAGCAGAATGTATGATGAGCAGTTCTTC
>-|-|TRBJ1-2|TRBV18
CASSPDISSGYTF
TGTGCCAGCTCACCGGACATCTCTTCGGGCTACACCTTC
>-|-|TRBJ2-7|TRBV28
CASSTGFAYEQYF
TGTGCCAGCAGCACAGGGTTCGCCTACGAGCAGTACTTC
>-|-|TRBJ2-3|TRBV12-3/TRBV12-4
CASRLEGDTQYF
TGTGCCAGCAGATTAGAAGGAGATACGCAGTATTTT
>-|-|TRBJ2-2|TRBV12-3/TRBV12-4
CASSRRTVNTGELFF
TGTGCCAGCAGCCGGAGGACAGTTAACACCGGGGAGCTGTTTTTT
>-|TRBD1|TRBJ1-4|TRBV29-1
CSVNTGTGLRLFF
TGCAGCGTGAATACCGGGACAGGGCTTCGTCTGTTTTTT
>-|TRBD2|TRBJ2-1|TRBV27
CASVRGGVPDEQFF
TGTGCCAGCGTCCGCGGGGGAGTCCCCGATGAGCAGTTCTTC